The 19 T cell receptor beta chains presented below share a single source sample, sequenced in a study of T cell changes during pregnancy in multiple sclerosis. TCRdb keeps only in-frame clones here, not all; method: immunoSEQ multiplex PCR. The data contain 95,000 to 150,000 clones, under 95% of them singletons. Sequencing used peripheral blood, obtained before pregnancy. These receptors were taken from a female donor with multiple sclerosis, enrolled in a pregnancy study.

V and J are TRBV6-6 and TRBJ2-7; 8 bases align to TRBD2. J lost 0 bases, V lost 2 bases, and 0 bases had no gene match. CDR3 length: 14 residues. Germline V lookup: CDR1 MNHNY, CDR2 SVGAGI (reference sequence). The CDR3 here is CASSYGTSSYEQYF. CDR3 in DNA: TGTGCCAGCAGTTACGGGACTAGCTCCTACGAGCAGTACTTC.

The genes are TRBV14 and TRBJ2-5; 9 bases align to TRBD1. Looked up from germline, CDR1 is SGHDN and CDR2 is FVKESK. Trimming took 1 base from V and 1 from J; bases not matched to a gene: 4. The CDR3 covers 16 residues. This chain's CDR3 is CASSQAGTGTQETQYF. The CDR3 DNA is TGTGCCAGCAGCCAAGCGGGGACAGGGACCCAAGAGACCCAGTACTTC.

The V call is TRBV11-2, the J call TRBJ2-2, with TRBD2 as a possible D gene (5 bases). The germline CDR1 and CDR2 sequences are SGHAT and FQNNGV. The CDR3 runs to 16 residues. Trimming cost V 1 base and J 5 bases, with 14 bases left between them. The DNA of the CDR3 is TGTGCCAGCAGCTTAGTTTCAGGCCCGGGGACCGGGGAGCTGTTTTTT. This gives the protein CASSLVSGPGTGELFF. The variable domain in full, with the rest retrieved from reference TRBV11-2 and TRBJ2-2, is EAGVAQSPRYKIIEKRQSVAFWCNPISGHATLYWYQQILGQGPKLLIQFQNNGVVDDSQLPKDRFSAERLKGVDSTLKIQPAKLEDSAVYLCASSLVSGPGTGELFFGEGSRLTVL.

The V and J genes are TRBV9 and TRBJ1-2, with D possibly TRBD1 on 6 matching bases. The germline V gene has CDR1 SGDLS and CDR2 YYNGEE. The V end was cut by 8 bases, the J end by 4 bases, with 15 bases between. The CDR3 covers 13 residues. CDR3 sequence reads: CAREGGGGYGYTF. As DNA, the CDR3 is TGTGCCAGAGAGGGAGGGGGGGGCTATGGCTACACCTTC. Full variable domain (remainder filled in from reference TRBV9 and TRBJ1-2): DSGVTQTPKHLITATGQRVTLRCSPRSGDLSVYWYQQSLDQGLQFLIQYYNGEERAKGNILERFSAQQFPDLHSELNLSSLELGDSALYFCAREGGGGYGYTFGSGTRLTVV.

This clone appeared a single time. V is TRBV6-6 and J is TRBJ2-1; 11 bases are a match to TRBD2. The CDR3 is made up of 16 amino acids. J was trimmed by 4 bases and V by 5 bases; bases with no gene match: 7. CDR1 is MNHNY and CDR2 is SVGAGI in the germline V gene (reference sequence). CDR3 protein: CASSTGLAASYNEQFF. CDR3 nucleotides: TGTGCCAGCAGTACGGGACTAGCGGCCTCATACAATGAGCAGTTCTTC.

V usage is TRBV6-4 and J usage is TRBJ2-1; D perhaps matches TRBD1 (7 bases). There are 13 residues in the CDR3. Germline V gene data show CDR1 as MRHNA and CDR2 as SNTAGT. Trimming took off 6 bases at V and 4 bases at J, with 10 bases between the two ends. DNA of the CDR3: TGTGCCAGCAGCGGGGGACAGTACAATGAGCAGTTCTTC. Its translation is CASSGGQYNEQFF.

This chain links TRBV7-3 with TRBJ2-7, with 7 bases fitting TRBD2. V gave up 5 bases and J gave up 6 bases; unmatched junction bases: 7. The CDR3 contains 13 residues. Germline V gives CDR1 SGHTA, CDR2 FQGTGA. The CDR3 protein is CASSQGAGTEQYF. In nucleotides, the CDR3 is TGTGCCAGCAGCCAGGGAGCGGGAACCGAGCAGTACTTC.

This chain links TRBV7-7 with TRBJ2-5; tentative D call: TRBD1 (5 bases). Germline lookup yields CDR1 SSHAT and CDR2 FNYEAQ (reference sequence). The CDR3 totals 17 residues. The V end was cut by 4 bases, the J end by 4 bases, with 22 bases between. The CDR3 coding sequence is TGTGCCAGCAGCTCCCTCCTCGCCCGGACATCCGGAGAGACCCAGTACTTC. Encoded protein: CASSSLLARTSGETQYF.

This clone occurred a few times. The rearrangement links TRBV28 to TRBJ2-7, with 8 bases matching TRBD1. The CDR3 totals 14 residues. The germline V gene has CDR1 MDHEN and CDR2 SYDVKM. Losses at the gene ends were 3 bases for V and 4 bases for J; bases not matched to a gene: 5. The CDR3 nucleotides read TGTGCCAGCAGTTTTAGTCAGGGGGCTTACGAGCAGTACTTC. It yields the protein CASSFSQGAYEQYF.

The rearrangement joins TRBV19 to TRBJ1-1; weak D call: TRBD1 (6 bases). The germline gives CDR1 LNHDA, CDR2 SQIVND (reference sequence). Deletions cut 5 bases from V and 4 bases from J, with 17 bases between. The CDR3 spans 15 residues. CDR3 nucleotides: TGTGCCAGTAGTTCACAGGGAACGAGCGGCACTGAAGCTTTCTTT. Translating gives CASSSQGTSGTEAFF.

CDR3 residues: CASSNPGQGRNTEAFF. The CDR3 bases are TGCGCCAGCAGCAACCCGGGACAGGGCCGAAACACTGAAGCTTTCTTT. This chain joins TRBV5-1 and TRBJ1-1; 9 bases are shared with TRBD1. Germline V gene sequence: CDR1 SGHRS, CDR2 YFSETQ. V shed 4 bases and J 2 bases; nucleotides not matched to a gene: 9. CDR3 size: 16 residues.

On this clone: One end of the junction fails to match germline, which may point to a read error. V gene TRBV5-4 combines with J gene TRBJ2-7; tentatively, D is TRBD2 (6 bases). The CDR3 loop spans 15 amino acids. CDR1 is SGHNT and CDR2 is YYREEE in the germline V gene (reference sequence). CDR3 sequence: CASGLPGTPGHEQYF. The CDR3 DNA is TGTGCCAGCGGCTTGCCCGGGACTCCGGGCCACGAGCAGTACTTC.

Only one count was recorded for this clone. The chain carries TRBV4-1 and TRBJ1-4; 8 bases align to TRBD1. The CDR3 is made up of 15 amino acids. Germline V CDR1 and CDR2: MGHRA, YSYEKL. V gave up 1 base and J gave up 4 bases; unmatched junction bases: 2. The CDR3 DNA follows: TGCGCCAGCAGCCAAGCGACAGGGGATAATGAAAAACTGTTTTTT. Translated, it gives CASSQATGDNEKLFF.

The chain joins TRBV7-2 to TRBJ2-7; 9 nucleotides match TRBD2. J was trimmed by 6 bases and V by 2 bases; bases with no gene match: 2. The CDR3 spans 13 residues. In germline, CDR1 is SGHTA, CDR2 FQGNSA. The CDR3 here is CASSLLTSGEQYF. In nucleotides, the CDR3 is TGTGCCAGCAGCTTACTGACTAGCGGCGAGCAGTACTTC. The variable domain in full, completed from reference TRBV7-2 and TRBJ2-7, reads GAGVSQSPSNKVTEKGKDVELRCDPISGHTALYWYRQSLGQGLEFLIYFQGNSAPDKSGLPSDRFSAERTGGSVSTLTIQRTQQEDSAVYLCASSLLTSGEQYFGPGTRLTVT.

This clone occurred a few times. The chain joins TRBV5-6 to TRBJ1-1, with D possibly matching TRBD1 (6 bases). Trimming pared 4 bases from V and 0 bases from J, leaving 10 bases between. The length of the CDR3 is 14 residues. Germline-derived CDR1 and CDR2 are SGHDT and YYEEEE. CDR3 DNA: TGTGCCAGCAGCCCCGGACAGATGAACACTGAAGCTTTCTTT. The encoded protein is CASSPGQMNTEAFF.

The CDR3 protein is CAISGGTATSETQYF. The DNA of the CDR3 is TGTGCCATCAGTGGTGGGACAGCGACCTCGGAGACCCAGTACTTC. The chain uses TRBV10-3 and TRBJ2-5; 7 nucleotides line up with TRBD1. This CDR3 is built from 15 residues. With 4 bases clipped from V and 5 bases from J, the junction kept 10 bases outside the gene matches. Per germline, CDR1 ENHRY and CDR2 SYGVKD.

This sequence joins TRBV5-1 and TRBJ2-5; 7 positions match TRBD2. This CDR3 contains 15 residues. Germline loops: CDR1 SGHRS, CDR2 YFSETQ. The junction had 11 bases not matched to a gene; V was cut back by 5 bases and J by 4 bases. CDR3 in amino acids: CASSTGSGGGETQYF. CDR3 in DNA: TGCGCCAGCAGTACAGGTTCGGGGGGAGGAGAGACCCAGTACTTC.

V is TRBV19 and J is TRBJ2-7; TRBD1 agrees at 7 bases. V was pared by 5 bases and J by 0 bases, with 4 bases of the junction left unmatched. The length of the CDR3 is 14 residues. Looked up from germline, CDR1 is LNHDA and CDR2 is SQIVND (reference sequence). Here the CDR3 DNA reads TGTGCCAGTAGTCTACGGGACAGCTCCTACGAGCAGTACTTC. Translating it yields CASSLRDSSYEQYF. The full variable domain, rest sourced from reference TRBV19 and TRBJ2-7, is DGGITQSPKYLFRKEGQNVTLSCEQNLNHDAMYWYRQDPGQGLRLIYYSQIVNDFQKGDIAEGYSVSREKKESFPLTVTSAQKNPTAFYLCASSLRDSSYEQYFGPGTRLTVT.

The rearrangement links TRBV28 to TRBJ2-7, with TRBD2 matching over 7 bases. The CDR3 consists of 15 residues. CDR1 and CDR2 from the germline V gene are MDHEN and SYDVKM. After removal of 7 bases from V and 3 bases from J, the junction contained 12 bases not matched to a gene. CDR3 nucleotides: TGTGCCAGCAATGGGGAGGGAGCTTCAAGCTACGAGCAGTACTTC. Translated, it gives CASNGEGASSYEQYF.